This TCR beta chain originates from a study of blood T cell repertoires in COVID-19. Sequenced by immunoSEQ multiplex PCR; TCRdb stores in-frame clones only, minus some. Of 250,000 to 300,000 clones in the sample, approximately 91% are singletons; the top ten hold approximately 11%. The germline V gene has CDR1 LGHDT and CDR2 YNNKEL (reference sequence). J was trimmed by 0 bases and V by 4 bases; bases with no gene match: 9. The CDR3 has 18 amino acids. The clonotype comes from a woman aged 25 to 39 with COVID-19, enrolled during active disease. The sequenced sample consisted of peripheral blood. The chain employs TRBV3-1 (or the pseudogene TRBV3-2) and TRBJ2-6; 7 bases fit TRBD1. The chain's CDR3 is CASSPGTDLSSGANVLTF. The CDR3 region has the DNA TGTGCCAGCAGCCCGGGGACAGACCTTAGCTCTGGGGCCAACGTCCTGACTTTC.